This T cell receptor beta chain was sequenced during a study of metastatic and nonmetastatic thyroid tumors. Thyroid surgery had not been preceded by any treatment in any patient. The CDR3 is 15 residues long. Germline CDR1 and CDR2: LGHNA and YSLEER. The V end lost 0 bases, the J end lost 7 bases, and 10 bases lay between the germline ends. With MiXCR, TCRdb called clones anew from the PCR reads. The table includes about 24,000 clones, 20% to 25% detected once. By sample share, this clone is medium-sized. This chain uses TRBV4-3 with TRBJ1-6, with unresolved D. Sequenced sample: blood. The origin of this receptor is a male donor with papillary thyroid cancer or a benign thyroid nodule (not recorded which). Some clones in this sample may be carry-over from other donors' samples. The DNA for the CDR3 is TGCGCCAGCAGCCAAGAAGGCGCTGTGAATTCACCCCTCCACTTT. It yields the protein CASSQEGAVNSPLHF.